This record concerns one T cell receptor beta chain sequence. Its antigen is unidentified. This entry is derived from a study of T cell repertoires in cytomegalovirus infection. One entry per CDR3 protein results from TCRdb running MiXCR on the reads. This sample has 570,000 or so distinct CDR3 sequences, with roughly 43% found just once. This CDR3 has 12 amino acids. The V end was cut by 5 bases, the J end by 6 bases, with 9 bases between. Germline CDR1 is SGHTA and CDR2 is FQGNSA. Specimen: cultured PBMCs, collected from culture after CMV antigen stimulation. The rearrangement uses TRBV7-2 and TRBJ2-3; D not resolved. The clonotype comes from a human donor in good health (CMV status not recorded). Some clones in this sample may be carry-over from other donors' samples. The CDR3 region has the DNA TGTGCCAGCAGCCAACCTTGGGATACGCAGTATTTT. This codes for CASSQPWDTQYF.